Listed here are 12 T cell receptor beta chains from one sample, sequenced in a study of cytomegalovirus exposure and HLA in healthy donors. In the PCR, 60 Vbeta and 13 Jbeta primers were used. Clones were sequenced by immunoSEQ multiplex PCR, and TCRdb holds only the in-frame ones, with some missing. The sample includes approximately 150,000 clones, over 65% seen only once; the top ten take approximately 1.3%. Sequenced sample: PBMCs. The origin of the receptors is a woman in her 30s in good health and CMV-seropositive.

Only a few counts were recorded for this clone. This rearrangement joins TRBV30 to TRBJ2-7, with D perhaps matching TRBD2 (6 bases). The CDR3 spans 16 residues. From germline, CDR1 is GTSNPN and CDR2 SVGIG (reference sequence). V lost 3 bases to trimming and J lost 2 bases, with 20 bases between them. In DNA, the CDR3 is TGTGCCTGGAGGGAGCAACTAGCTGATATCCCCTACGAGCAGTACTTC. This gives the protein CAWREQLADIPYEQYF. The entire variable domain, with the rest obtained from reference TRBV30 and TRBJ2-7, is as follows: SQTIHQWPATLVQPVGSPLSLECTVEGTSNPNLYWYRQAAGRGLQLLFYSVGIGQISSEVPQNLSASRPQDRQFILSSKKLLLSDSGFYLCAWREQLADIPYEQYFGPGTRLTVT.

The genes are TRBV29-1 and TRBJ2-7; D may be TRBD1 (5 bases). This CDR3 has 12 amino acids. Per germline, CDR1 SQVTM and CDR2 ANQGSEA. V was clipped by 4 bases and J by 2 bases, with 9 bases between them. CDR3 sequence reads: CSVAGSTYEQYF. For the CDR3, the DNA is TGCAGCGTTGCAGGGTCGACCTACGAGCAGTACTTC.

The chain is built from TRBV7-9 and TRBJ1-2; D unresolved. The germline V gene encodes CDR1 SEHNR and CDR2 FQNEAQ (reference sequence). V lost 3 bases and J lost 4, with 15 bases in between. This CDR3 has 15 residues. The chain's CDR3 is CASSLNPQTSYGYTF. The CDR3 region has the DNA TGTGCCAGCAGCTTGAATCCTCAAACATCCTATGGCTACACCTTC.

The V and J genes are TRBV29-1 and TRBJ1-2; 10 nucleotides line up with TRBD1. The germline V gene encodes CDR1 SQVTM and CDR2 ANQGSEA. There are 15 residues in the CDR3. Trimming cost V 0 bases and J 7 bases; bases outside gene matches: 8. CDR3 bases: TGCAGCGTTGAAGACACGACAGGGGGCGCCTCTGGCTACACCTTC. This gives the protein CSVEDTTGGASGYTF.

The rearrangement joins TRBV6-6 to TRBJ2-3, with 10 bases identical to TRBD2. Losses at the gene ends were 0 bases for V and 6 bases for J; bases not matched to a gene: 6. The CDR3 spans 16 residues. From germline, CDR1 is MNHNY and CDR2 SVGAGI (reference sequence). The CDR3 loop reads CASSYSASGRTDTQYF. The CDR3 DNA is TGTGCCAGCAGTTACTCCGCTAGCGGGAGAACTGATACGCAGTATTTT.

V is TRBV25-1 and J is TRBJ2-2; no reliable D call. Germline values: CDR1 MGHDK, CDR2 SYGVNS. The V end was cut by 1 base, the J end by 7 bases, with 10 bases between. The CDR3 covers 14 residues. The CDR3 sequence is CASSEFVASGELFF. The DNA of the CDR3 is TGTGCCAGCAGTGAATTCGTGGCTAGCGGGGAGCTGTTTTTT.

This clone was recorded a few times. The CDR3 loop reads CASSLAPLAGRYEQYF. Here the CDR3 DNA reads TGTGCCAGCAGCTTAGCCCCACTAGCGGGCAGGTACGAGCAGTACTTC. The chain carries TRBV11-2 and TRBJ2-7; 9 positions agree with TRBD2. The CDR3 totals 16 residues. The germline gives CDR1 SGHAT, CDR2 FQNNGV. V lost 1 base to trimming and J lost 4 bases; unmatched junction nucleotides: 8.

This clone was observed a handful of times. The chain employs TRBV6-4 and TRBJ2-7, with 9 bases fitting TRBD1. The V segment lost 2 bases and the J segment 4 bases; nucleotides outside the gene matches: 18. Per germline, CDR1 MRHNA and CDR2 SNTAGT. The CDR3 length is 19 residues. DNA for the CDR3: TGTGCCAGCAGTGACCCGGAAGGTGTGGGAGACAGGGGGTTTTACGAGCAGTACTTC. Its protein is CASSDPEGVGDRGFYEQYF.

This chain connects TRBV19 to TRBJ2-5; 7 bases are shared with TRBD2. CDR3 size: 13 residues. Germline V CDR1 and CDR2: LNHDA, SQIVND (reference sequence). Trimming took 4 bases from V and 4 from J; bases not matched to a gene: 3. CDR3 sequence: CASSSGSIETQYF. The DNA for the CDR3 is TGTGCCAGTAGTAGCGGGAGTATAGAGACCCAGTACTTC.

On this clone itself: Within the sample, other DNA sequences also encode this same CDR3. The V and J genes are TRBV27 and TRBJ2-3, with 11 positions matching TRBD1. The CDR3 runs to 17 residues. Trimming at V came to 8 bases and at J to 5 bases, leaving 15 bases not matched to a gene. The germline gives CDR1 MNHEY, CDR2 SMNVEV (reference sequence). The CDR3 loop reads CASRSPRDRGERDTQYF. The CDR3 bases are TGTGCCAGCCGTTCTCCCCGGGACAGGGGGGAAAGAGATACGCAGTATTTT.

J is TRBJ2-3 and V is TRBV11-3; 7 bases align to TRBD2. Losses at the gene ends were 1 base for V and 3 bases for J; bases not matched to a gene: 1. Germline CDR1 is SGHNT and CDR2 is YENEEA. The CDR3 has 14 residues. CDR3 in DNA: TGTGCCAGCAGCTTAGGGCGGGAGACAGATACGCAGTATTTT. This sequence encodes CASSLGRETDTQYF.

The chain is built from TRBV7-9 and TRBJ2-1, with TRBD2 identical over 10 bases. V lost 1 base, J lost 8 bases, and 5 bases stayed unmatched. Germline CDR1 and CDR2: SEHNR and FQNEAQ (reference sequence). This CDR3 contains 15 residues. CDR3 residues: CASSLGLAGAHEQFF. The DNA for the CDR3 is TGTGCCAGCAGCTTAGGTCTAGCGGGAGCGCATGAGCAGTTCTTC.